This TCR beta chain stems from a study of blood T cells in healthy people across ages. General observations from the study: Diversity was higher, and naive CD4+ cells more numerous, in long-lived donors than in aged donors.

A word on this clonotype: Its antigen remains unknown.

Together with a sample-barcoded 5' primer, a J-beta primer mix was included in a second PCR lasting 7 to 11 cycles. MiXCR was run by TCRdb on the 5' RACE reads, yielding one entry per CDR3 protein. This sample yields hundreds of thousands of distinct CDR3 sequences, of which under 25% are seen a single time; approximately 3.7% belongs to the top ten. This CDR3 region has 13 residues. Germline V CDR1 and CDR2: LGHDT, YNNKEL (reference sequence). Healthy Russian Caucasian donors spanned ages about 6 to 95 years. The V call is TRBV3-1, the J call TRBJ2-5; TRBD2 is a possible D gene (5 bases). The DNA matches TRBJ2-1 better at its end, which makes the J call doubtful. The sequenced sample was blood. The clonotype was recovered from a man aged 70 or older in good health. The CDR3: CASSRRGSDEQFF. CDR3 sequence (DNA): TGTGCCAGCAGCCGGAGAGGGAGCGATGAGCAGTTCTTC.